A single sample is the source of the 13 T cell receptor delta chains below, sequenced in a study of gammadelta T cells in human blood (dated by TCRdb to 2018 to 2021). Libraries were built with RT-PCR. Instrument used: Illumina MiSeq. The public reads were reprocessed by TCRdb using CATT, and rows of matching DNA were later combined. The sample table shows 960 or so delta-chain clones, and about a third are seen once. The ten largest clones add up to around 24% of the sample. Sequencing was performed on Vgamma9Vdelta2 gamma-delta T cells from infant blood. The source of these receptors is a human donor.

In the case of this clone: TCRdb's entry gives the protein of a much larger clone, which mismatches this DNA's translation at residue 5, likely from a read error; the protein reported here is translated from the DNA. The V call is TRDV2, the J call TRDJ2; 10 bases are a match to TRDD3. Since TCRdb gives no J gene, matching the DNA to germline was used here to assign it. This CDR3 contains 16 residues. CDR1 and CDR2 from the germline V gene are GEAIGNYY and EKD. V lost 1 base and J lost 4; bases outside the gene matches: 5. CDR3 residues: CACDTLGDTETAQLFF. The CDR3 DNA follows: TGTGCCTGTGACACGTTGGGGGATACTGAGACAGCACAACTCTTCTTT.

This clone rates as medium-sized. Given a far larger clone just one base away, this is likely a sequencing read error. V is TRDV2 and J is TRDJ3; 10 bases line up with TRDD3. Per the germline V gene, CDR1 is GEAIGNYY and CDR2 is EKD. The J segment lost 2 bases and the V segment lost 6 bases, leaving 12 bases of the junction unmatched. This CDR3 comprises 19 residues. The CDR3, as DNA: TGTGCCTGTAACGTACTGGGGGATTGGTTACCCTGGGACACCCGACAGATGTTTTTC. Encoded protein: CACNVLGDWLPWDTRQMFF.

Regarding this clone: The germline gene is not matched at one end of the junction; a read error may be the cause. This chain joins TRDV2 and TRDJ3, with TRDD3 as a possible D gene (6 bases). As TCRdb names no J gene, one was assigned here on the basis of a DNA match to germline. CDR3 length: 16 residues. CDR1 is GEAIGNYY and CDR2 is EKD in the germline V gene. The CDR3 spells CACNTVGAWDTRQMFF. The CDR3, as DNA: TGTGCCTGTAACACCGTGGGGGCCTGGGACACCCGGCAGATGTTTTTC.

This clone is termed large. Different DNA sequences within this sample yield the same CDR3. The chain is built from TRDV2 and TRDJ3; 9 bases fit TRDD3. The CDR3 covers 18 residues. With 3 bases clipped from V and 0 bases from J, the junction kept 5 bases outside the gene matches. Germline lookup yields CDR1 GEAIGNYY and CDR2 EKD. CDR3: CACDPMGIRSWDTRQMFF. The CDR3 coding sequence is TGTGCCTGTGACCCCATGGGGATACGCTCCTGGGACACCCGACAGATGTTTTTC.

This clone is large. The chain couples TRDV2 to TRDJ3; 13 nucleotides align to TRDD3. The CDR3 is made up of 18 amino acids. Germline V gene sequence: CDR1 GEAIGNYY, CDR2 EKD. With 2 bases clipped from V and 2 bases from J, the junction kept 2 bases outside the gene matches. The CDR3 DNA reads as TGTGCCTGTGACAATACTGGGGGATACGCCTGGGACACCCGACAGATGTTTTTC. Protein sequence: CACDNTGGYAWDTRQMFF.

This clone is a singleton in its sample. This chain joins TRDV1 and TRDJ3, with 12 bases fitting TRDD3. No J segment appears in TCRdb, so it was assigned here by matching the sequence to germline. Germline V gene data show CDR1 as TSWWSYY and CDR2 as QGS. With V trimmed by 5 bases and J by 2 bases, 7 bases remained unmatched. This CDR3 has 19 amino acids. The CDR3 coding sequence is TGTGCTCTTGGGACCAAGGACTGGGGGATACCCTGGGACACCCGACAGATGTTTTTC. Its protein is CALGTKDWGIPWDTRQMFF.

Concerning this clone: It may be a read error: a sequence one base away is much more abundant. The rearrangement joins TRDV2 to TRDJ3, with 10 bases matching TRDD3. TCRdb gives no J gene; it was assigned here by matching the DNA to germline. Germline CDR1 is GEAIGNYY and CDR2 is EKD. With V trimmed by 1 base and J by 0 bases, 14 bases remained unmatched. The CDR3 extends over 22 amino acids. The CDR3 region has the DNA TGTGCCTGTGACACGACCACTTACTGGGGGATGTTAAGCTCCTGGGACACCCGACAGATGTTTTTC. This translates into CACDTTTYWGMLSSWDTRQMFF.

This clone turned up a few times. The chain uses TRDV1 and TRDJ1, with TRDD3 matching 11 bases. TCRdb leaves out the J gene; it was filled in here by matching the DNA to germline. CDR3 size: 20 residues. The trim removed 0 bases at V and 0 bases at J, leaving 12 bases unmatched. Germline-derived CDR1 and CDR2 are TSWWSYY and QGS. The CDR3 sequence is CALGELTPTLGDRYTDKLIF. DNA for the CDR3: TGTGCTCTTGGGGAACTAACCCCGACACTGGGGGATAGGTACACCGATAAACTCATCTTT.

This clone was detected only a few times. One base separates it from a far larger clone, so it is likely a read error. Other nucleotide sequences from this sample produce the same CDR3. The chain has TRDV2 and TRDJ2; 13 bases fit TRDD3. No J segment appears in TCRdb, so it was assigned here by matching the sequence to germline. This CDR3 is built from 18 residues. Germline V gene data show CDR1 as GEAIGNYY and CDR2 as EKD. The CDR3 nucleotides are TGTGCCTGCGACACAATTACTGGGGGATACGTAGGTACAGCACAACTCTTCTTT. Protein product: CACDTITGGYVGTAQLFF.

V is TRDV2 and J is TRDJ1; 7 bases are a match to TRDD3. The J gene, not given by TCRdb, was assigned here from a germline match of the nucleotide sequence. With 2 bases clipped from V and 0 bases from J, the junction kept 8 bases outside the gene matches. The CDR3 totals 16 residues. CDR1 GEAIGNYY and CDR2 EKD come from the germline V gene. The CDR3 here is CACDSTGDPYTDKLIF. The CDR3 DNA reads TGTGCCTGTGACAGTACTGGGGACCCTTACACCGATAAACTCATCTTT.

This clone has only a few counts. A read error is likely here: a far larger clone is one base away. The chain is built from TRDV2 and TRDJ2, with 9 bases fitting TRDD3. CDR1 is GEAIGNYY, CDR2 EKD, per germline. The CDR3 is 16 residues long. The CDR3 sequence is CAFDTVGDTLTAQLFF. CDR3 DNA: TGTGCCTTTGACACCGTGGGGGATACTTTGACAGCACAACTCTTCTTT.

This clone was found a few times. Only one base separates this from a far larger clonotype, so it likely reflects a read error. The same CDR3 is also encoded by other DNA sequences in this sample. This chain joins TRDV2 and TRDJ2; 11 bases are a match to TRDD3. Germline assignment: CDR1 GEAIGNYY and CDR2 EKD. Trimming took 1 base from V and 0 from J; bases not matched to a gene: 3. CDR3 length: 17 residues. The chain's CDR3 is CACDTLLGDTLTAQLFF. In DNA form, the CDR3 reads TGTGCCTGTGACACTTTACTGGGGGATACTTTGACAGCACAACTCTTCTTT.

Regarding this clone: This is likely an artifact of a read error, given a far larger clone one base away. Within the sample, other DNA sequences also encode this same CDR3. The V and J genes are TRDV2 and TRDJ3; 11 nucleotides line up with TRDD3. TCRdb gives no J gene; it was assigned here by matching the DNA to germline. Germline assignment: CDR1 GEAIGNYY and CDR2 EKD. CDR3 size: 20 residues. The junction had 9 bases not matched to a gene; V was cut back by 1 base and J by 2 bases. Here the CDR3 DNA reads TGTGCCTGTGACACAATATATGGGGGATACGCCCCCTGGGACACCCGACAGATGTTTTTC. Translated, it gives CACDTIYGGYAPWDTRQMFF.